The clone carrying this T cell receptor beta chain was picked up a small number of times. Its antigen is unknown. The data were obtained in a study of CD8 T cells in ankylosing spondylitis. CDR1 is GTSNPN, CDR2 SVGIG, per germline (reference sequence). The V gene end was trimmed by 7 bases and the J gene end by 10 bases; junction bases not matched to a gene: 11. CDR3 length: 13 amino acids. General observations from the study: In peripheral blood, disease-linked CD8+ clones occurred at relatively low frequencies. In synovial fluid and blood from reactive arthritis, some motif variants were previously reported. From matched ankylosing spondylitis synovial fluid, disease-linked clones were reportedly recovered at significantly enriched levels. In ankylosing spondylitis blood, a motif of fewer than 10 highly homologous TCR beta variants appeared characteristic.

Quantitative 5'-RACE with molecular barcodes produced the TCR beta libraries. TCRdb independently ran MiXCR on the 5' RACE reads; one entry per CDR3 protein. Here the sample spans a few hundred thousand distinct CDR3 sequences, about 13% being singletons. This clonotype was sampled from a male donor with ankylosing spondylitis. Source material: blood, either unsorted or a sorted T cell fraction (not recorded which). This chain joins TRBV30 and TRBJ1-1; 11 bases fit TRBD1. In DNA form, the CDR3 reads TGTGCCTTTACGGGACAGGGGGGGTCTGCAGCTTTCTTT. It translates to CAFTGQGGSAAFF.